A selection of T cell receptor beta chains follows, all from one sample in a study of blood T cell repertoires in COVID-19. Only in-frame clones appear in the TCRdb table, and some are missing; sequencing was by immunoSEQ multiplex PCR. Among fewer than 250,000 clones listed, about 91% were seen once. Sequenced sample: peripheral blood. The receptors originated from a man under 40 with acute or convalescent COVID-19. Both conserved end residues are part of each CDR3. The D gene is left open where the match is weak. A clone size is listed for some rows: how often the clone was seen (once, few, many), or a class if it is expanded.

j_call d_call clone_size v_call cdr3_aa cdr3_nt
TRBJ2-2 NA NA TRBV12-2 CASRLVHSGTSGGDTGELFF TGTGCAAGTCGCTTAGTTCATTCCGGGACTAGCGGGGGGGACACCGGGGAGCTGTTTTTT
TRBJ1-1 TRBD1 few TRBV3-1/TRBV3-2 CASSPGGRVTEAFF TGTGCCAGCAGCCCAGGGGGCCGGGTCACTGAAGCTTTCTTT
TRBJ1-2 NA NA TRBV7-2 CASSLGFRADYGYTF TGTGCCAGCAGCTTAGGTTTCAGGGCGGACTATGGCTACACCTTC
TRBJ1-6 NA NA TRBV4-2 CASSLRNSPLHF TGTGCCAGCAGCCTTAGAAATTCACCCCTCCACTTT
TRBJ1-5 TRBD1 once TRBV6-1 CASSDLGQGWGNQPQHF TGTGCCAGCAGTGACCTAGGACAGGGTTGGGGGAATCAGCCCCAGCATTTT
TRBJ1-3 NA NA TRBV11-2 CASSPNYPGNTIYF TGTGCCAGCAGCCCTAATTACCCTGGAAACACCATATATTTT
TRBJ2-7 NA once TRBV2 CASSVRGANEQYF TGTGCCAGCAGTGTACGGGGGGCGAACGAGCAGTACTTC
TRBJ2-5 NA NA TRBV5-6 CASSPYYPQGQFIQETQYF TGTGCCAGCAGCCCGTACTACCCTCAAGGACAGTTTATACAAGAGACCCAGTACTTC
TRBJ2-3 NA NA TRBV4-2 CASSQEGGTGNTQYF TGTGCCAGCAGCCAAGAGGGCGGGACGGGAAATACGCAGTATTTT
TRBJ2-1 NA NA TRBV30 CAWSGLRNEQFF TGTGCCTGGAGTGGACTCCGCAATGAGCAGTTCTTC
TRBJ2-7 TRBD1 NA TRBV7-9 CASSLVFGATGVGSYEQYF TGTGCCAGCAGCTTAGTTTTTGGGGCCACAGGGGTCGGCTCCTACGAGCAGTACTTC
TRBJ1-2 NA once TRBV4-1 CASSPFRGLSTYGYTF TGCGCCAGCAGCCCATTCCGAGGACTTTCGACGTATGGCTACACCTTC
TRBJ1-2 NA NA TRBV30 CAWSAQQLYGYTF TGTGCCTGGAGTGCCCAACAGCTCTATGGCTACACCTTC
TRBJ2-1 NA NA TRBV2 CASTKDNNEQFF TGTGCCAGCACCAAAGACAACAATGAGCAGTTCTTC
TRBJ1-3 TRBD1 NA TRBV7-9 CASSIGTASGNTIYF TGTGCCAGCAGCATAGGGACAGCCTCTGGAAACACCATATATTTT
TRBJ1-2 NA NA TRBV5-6 CASSLTGGYEGYTF TGTGCCAGCAGCTTGACTGGCGGATACGAGGGCTACACCTTC
TRBJ2-5 TRBD2 once TRBV5-1 CASSLGRGAQETQYF TGCGCCAGCAGCTTGGGGCGGGGGGCCCAAGAGACCCAGTACTTC
TRBJ1-1 NA once TRBV18 CASPYAENTEAFF TGTGCCAGCCCATATGCAGAGAACACTGAAGCTTTCTTT
TRBJ1-1 TRBD1 NA TRBV5-6 CASSLAEDRLNTEAFF TGTGCCAGCAGCTTGGCCGAGGACAGGTTGAACACTGAAGCTTTCTTT
TRBJ1-1 NA NA TRBV12-3/TRBV12-4 CASSAQFEAFF TGTGCCAGCAGTGCACAGTTTGAAGCTTTCTTT
TRBJ2-5 NA NA TRBV4-2 CASSQADTQGETQYF TGTGCCAGCAGCCAAGCGGATACGCAGGGGGAGACCCAGTACTTC
TRBJ1-4 NA NA TRBV6-5 CASSLDRTNEKLFF TGTGCCAGCAGCTTAGACAGAACTAATGAAAAACTGTTTTTT
TRBJ1-4 NA NA TRBV28 CASSGSRNSINEKLFF TGTGCCAGCAGTGGAAGTAGGAACAGTATCAATGAAAAACTGTTTTTT
TRBJ1-2 NA NA TRBV5-1 CASSPGEGYGYTF TGCGCCAGCAGCCCAGGGGAGGGCTATGGCTACACCTTC
TRBJ2-1 TRBD1 NA TRBV7-9 CASSPRDRKVEFF TGTGCCAGCAGCCCCCGGGACAGGAAAGTGGAGTTCTTC
TRBJ1-6 NA NA TRBV6-6 CASSYENAKISPLHF TGTGCCAGCAGTTACGAGAACGCAAAGATTTCACCCCTCCACTTT
TRBJ1-1 TRBD1 few TRBV19 CASSGRGPTEAFF TGTGCCAGTAGTGGAAGGGGGCCCACTGAAGCTTTCTTT
TRBJ2-1 TRBD2 NA TRBV7-2 CASSFSSGTSGGPYNEQFF TGTGCCAGCAGCTTCTCTTCCGGGACTAGCGGGGGTCCTTACAATGAGCAGTTCTTC
TRBJ2-7 TRBD1 once TRBV4-2 CASSQVDQDRGSYEQYF TGTGCCAGCAGCCAAGTAGACCAGGACAGGGGGTCCTACGAGCAGTACTTC
TRBJ1-4 NA NA TRBV30 CAWSRTATNEKLFF TGTGCCTGGAGCCGGACAGCAACTAATGAAAAACTGTTTTTT
TRBJ2-1 NA NA TRBV7-9 CASSLVVGLGQFF TGTGCCAGCAGCTTAGTTGTGGGCTTAGGGCAGTTCTTC
TRBJ1-5 TRBD1 NA TRBV10-3 CATSRGQGDQPQHF TGTGCCACCAGCCGGGGACAGGGTGATCAGCCCCAGCATTTT
TRBJ2-5 TRBD2 NA TRBV11-2 CASRPIPGTSGETQYF TGTGCCAGCCGCCCAATCCCCGGGACTAGTGGAGAGACCCAGTACTTC
TRBJ2-7 TRBD1 NA TRBV7-6 CASSLTPATGVDEQYF TGTGCCAGCAGCTTAACCCCCGCCACAGGGGTTGACGAGCAGTACTTC
TRBJ1-1 TRBD1 NA TRBV20-1 CSASRGLWTEAFF TGCAGTGCTAGTAGGGGGCTCTGGACTGAAGCTTTCTTT